The 14 T cell receptor beta chains given below trace back to one sample, sequenced in a study of blood T cell repertoires in COVID-19. Some clones are missing from TCRdb's copy, which holds only in-frame ones; the method was immunoSEQ multiplex PCR. Of roughly 80,000 clones listed, 80% are singletons. The sequenced sample was peripheral blood. Receptor source: a man aged 60 to 75 with active or convalescent COVID-19.

This sequence joins TRBV5-1 and TRBJ2-4, with 16 bases fitting TRBD2. Germline V gene lookup returns CDR1 SGHRS and CDR2 YFSETQ. The CDR3 runs 20 residues. V dropped 4 bases and J dropped 2; count of bases not matched to a gene: 12. CDR3 sequence reads: CASSRVGTSGGAVSKNIQYF. The CDR3 DNA sequence: TGCGCCAGCAGCAGGGTCGGGACTAGCGGGGGGGCCGTGTCCAAAAACATTCAGTACTTC.

This chain's CDR3 is CASSARDRPGREAFF. DNA of the CDR3: TGTGCCAGCAGCGCCCGGGACAGGCCCGGAAGGGAAGCTTTCTTT. The gene calls are TRBV4-2 and TRBJ1-1; 8 bases fit TRBD1. Germline loops: CDR1 LGHNA, CDR2 YNFKEQ. This CDR3 has 15 amino acids. The V segment lost 5 bases and the J segment 8 bases; nucleotides outside the gene matches: 13.

The chain uses TRBV6-5 and TRBJ2-7; 7 positions match TRBD1. CDR3 length: 14 residues. V lost 7 bases and J lost 0; bases outside the gene matches: 6. Germline V gene data show CDR1 as MNHEY and CDR2 as SVGAGI. The CDR3 loop is CASKGAFGSYEQYF. The CDR3 coding sequence is TGTGCCAGCAAGGGGGCTTTCGGCTCCTACGAGCAGTACTTC.

The chain links TRBV6-5 to TRBJ2-7; 11 bases agree with TRBD1. Germline V gives CDR1 MNHEY, CDR2 SVGAGI. V gave up 7 bases and J gave up 1 base; unmatched junction bases: 6. This CDR3 spans 15 amino acids. Here the CDR3 reads CASMRGTGGSYEQYF. In nucleotides, the CDR3 is TGTGCCAGCATGCGGGGGACAGGGGGTTCCTACGAGCAGTACTTC.

This clone was counted only a few times. V gene TRBV7-9 combines with J gene TRBJ2-1; 14 bases agree with TRBD2. V dropped 5 bases and J dropped 8; count of bases not matched to a gene: 8. The CDR3 is 16 amino acids. Germline CDR1 SEHNR, CDR2 FQNEAQ (reference sequence). The DNA for the CDR3 is TGTGCCAGCAGCGTCGGGACTAGCGGGGGAGCTGATGAGCAGTTCTTC. Translation: CASSVGTSGGADEQFF.

The rearrangement links TRBV12-3 or TRBV12-4 to TRBJ2-2; D is unclear. The germline V and J ends were trimmed by 5 bases and 1 base, with 5 bases remaining between them. This CDR3 region has 13 residues. The CDR3 loop is CASSNKNTGELFF. The DNA of the CDR3 is TGTGCCAGCAGTAACAAGAACACCGGGGAGCTGTTTTTT.

This chain uses TRBV6-5 with TRBJ1-3; 7 bases fit TRBD1. The ends lost 2 bases at V and 2 bases at J; junction bases unmatched: 3. This CDR3 comprises 15 residues. CDR1 is MNHEY, CDR2 SVGAGI, per germline. The CDR3 is CASSYDRAPGNTIYF. The CDR3 DNA reads TGTGCCAGCAGTTACGACAGGGCTCCTGGAAACACCATATATTTT.

This chain connects TRBV12-3 or TRBV12-4 to TRBJ2-7; D is perhaps TRBD2 (6 bases). The CDR3 is 13 residues long. Trimming took 3 bases from V and 4 from J, leaving 10 bases between them. CDR3 in DNA: TGTGCCAGCAGTTTTGGGGGGACTTACGAGCAGTACTTC. Translated, it gives CASSFGGTYEQYF.

The V and J genes are TRBV6-6 and TRBJ2-7; 8 bases fit TRBD1. The V segment lost 6 bases and the J segment 1 base; nucleotides outside the gene matches: 8. Per the germline V gene, CDR1 is MNHNY and CDR2 is SVGAGI (reference sequence). CDR3 length: 15 residues. The CDR3 DNA sequence: TGTGCCAGCAGACTCGGACAGGGAAGATCCTACGAGCAGTACTTC. This gives the protein CASRLGQGRSYEQYF.

This clone was observed a few times. V usage is TRBV6-4 and J usage is TRBJ2-3; 7 nucleotides agree with TRBD1. The CDR3 has 15 residues. Germline-derived CDR1 and CDR2 are MRHNA and SNTAGT. With 4 bases clipped from V and 2 bases from J, the junction kept 6 bases outside the gene matches. The CDR3 loop reads CASSAGTVSTDTQYF. The DNA of the CDR3 is TGTGCCAGCAGTGCTGGGACAGTCTCCACAGATACGCAGTATTTT.

This chain uses TRBV24-1 with TRBJ2-5; possible D gene TRBD1, 5 bases. There are 12 residues in the CDR3. Trimming left V 4 bases short and J 7 bases short, with 9 bases between. Germline V gives CDR1 KGHDR, CDR2 SFDVKD. The CDR3, as DNA: TGTGCCACCAGTGAGCGTCAGGGGACCCAGTACTTC. This encodes CATSERQGTQYF.

This chain connects TRBV7-6 to TRBJ2-3; 9 bases match TRBD2. With V trimmed by 2 bases and J by 1 base, 4 bases remained unmatched. This CDR3 comprises 16 residues. In germline, CDR1 is SGHVS, CDR2 FNYEAQ. CDR3 loop: CASSLRGGAGTDTQYF. The CDR3 coding sequence is TGTGCCAGCAGCTTACGCGGGGGGGCCGGCACAGATACGCAGTATTTT. The full variable domain, its missing parts supplied by reference TRBV7-6 and TRBJ2-3, is GAGVSQSPRYKVTKRGQDVALRCDPISGHVSLYWYRQALGQGPEFLTYFNYEAQQDKSGLPNDRFSAERPEGSISTLTIQRTEQRDSAMYRCASSLRGGAGTDTQYFGPGTRLTVL.

The gene calls are TRBV25-1 and TRBJ1-6; D call uncertain. Per germline, CDR1 MGHDK and CDR2 SYGVNS. The CDR3 has 13 residues. Deletions cut 7 bases from V and 8 bases from J, with 12 bases between. CDR3 residues: CASTPYPDSPLHF. The CDR3 DNA reads TGTGCCAGCACTCCTTACCCGGATTCACCCCTCCACTTT.

This sequence joins TRBV12-3 or TRBV12-4 and TRBJ2-3; the D gene is possibly TRBD2 (6 bases). The CDR3 has 13 residues. Trimming stripped 3 bases from V and 4 bases from J, with 8 bases between. The CDR3 DNA reads TGTGCCAGCAGTTTGGCGGGGTCAGATACGCAGTATTTT. It translates to CASSLAGSDTQYF.